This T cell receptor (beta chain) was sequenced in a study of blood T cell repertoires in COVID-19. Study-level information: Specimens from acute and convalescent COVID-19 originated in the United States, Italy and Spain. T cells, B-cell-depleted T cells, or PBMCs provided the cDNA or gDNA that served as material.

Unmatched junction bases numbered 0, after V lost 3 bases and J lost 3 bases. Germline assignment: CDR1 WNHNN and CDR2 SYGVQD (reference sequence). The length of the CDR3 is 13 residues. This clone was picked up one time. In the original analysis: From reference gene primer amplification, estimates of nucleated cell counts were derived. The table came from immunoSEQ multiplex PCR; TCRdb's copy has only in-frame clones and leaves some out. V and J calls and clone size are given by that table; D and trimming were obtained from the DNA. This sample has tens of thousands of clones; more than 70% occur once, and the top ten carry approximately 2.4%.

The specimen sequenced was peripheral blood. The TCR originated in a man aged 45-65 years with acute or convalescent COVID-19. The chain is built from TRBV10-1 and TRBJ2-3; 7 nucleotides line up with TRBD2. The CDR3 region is CASSEAGTDTQYF. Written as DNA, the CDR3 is TGCGCCAGCAGTGAAGCGGGGACAGATACGCAGTATTTT.